Reported below is one T cell receptor (beta chain). Its target is unknown. These data are taken from a study of cytomegalovirus exposure and HLA in healthy donors. Study results and caveats: Rarity held for most TCR sequences, but there were some public TCRs that occurred in many donors.

The table came from immunoSEQ multiplex PCR; TCRdb's copy has only in-frame clones and leaves some out. Of 100,000 to 120,000 clones listed, roughly 89% are singletons. Sequencing was performed on PBMCs. The sequence derives from a woman aged 18-35 years in good health and CMV-seronegative.

The chain's CDR3 is CASSVGSSGGETQYF. Written as DNA, the CDR3 is TGTGCCAGCAGCGTTGGTTCTAGCGGGGGCGAGACCCAGTACTTC. The chain uses TRBV9 and TRBJ2-5; the match to TRBD2 covers 10 bases. The V gene's germline CDR1 is SGDLS and CDR2 YYNGEE. The CDR3 is 15 amino acids. V was clipped by 2 bases and J by 5 bases; unmatched bases: 6.